Listed here are 9 T cell receptor beta chains from one sample, sequenced in a study of metastatic and nonmetastatic thyroid tumors. TCRdb recomputed clones from the PCR reads via MiXCR. Of about 64,000 clones in the sample, around 15% were seen once. Ahead of thyroid surgery, no patient had received treatment of any kind. Material for sequencing was blood. Receptors were obtained from a male donor with papillary thyroid cancer or a benign thyroid nodule (not recorded which). Some clones in this sample may be carry-over from other donors' samples.

As concerns this clone: A read error may explain this, as a much larger clone is one base away. This chain links TRBV9 with TRBJ2-2; D is unresolved. Trimming shortened V by 6 bases and J by 1 base, and 7 bases separated the two germline ends. This CDR3 region has 13 residues. Germline V lookup: CDR1 SGDLS, CDR2 YYNGEE. The CDR3: CASIPGNTGELFF. CDR3 in DNA: TGTGCCAGCATCCCGGGGAACACCGGGGAGCTGTTTTTT.

This clone was seen ten or more times. The rearrangement links TRBV20-1 to TRBJ2-1; 8 bases map to TRBD2. The germline V gene has CDR1 DFQATT and CDR2 SNEGSKA (reference sequence). V shed 3 bases, J shed 3 bases, and the junction held 13 bases outside the gene matches. The CDR3 is 17 amino acids. The CDR3 loop is CSASPEAAGGNYNEQFF. The CDR3, as DNA: TGCAGTGCTAGCCCTGAGGCTGCGGGAGGAAACTACAATGAGCAGTTCTTC.

This clone was found many times. The gene calls are TRBV2 and TRBJ1-1, with 7 nucleotides matching TRBD1. The CDR3 runs 14 residues. Germline V CDR1 and CDR2: SNHLY, FYNNEI. V shed 7 bases and J 6 bases; nucleotides not matched to a gene: 11. CDR3 bases: TGTGCCAGCACCGAAAAGGCCGGGACAGCTGAAGCTTTCTTT. Translated: CASTEKAGTAEAFF.

This clone was seen many times. The rearrangement links TRBV4-1 to TRBJ2-3, with TRBD1 as a possible D gene (6 bases). The CDR3 runs 17 residues. V shed 1 base and J shed 4 bases, with 18 bases lying between them. The germline V gene has CDR1 MGHRA and CDR2 YSYEKL. DNA of the CDR3: TGCGCCAGCAGCCAAGGTAACAGGGTTGTTCGTCCAGATACGCAGTATTTT. Translating gives CASSQGNRVVRPDTQYF.

This clone was observed at least ten times. This sequence joins TRBV20-1 and TRBJ2-5; the match to TRBD2 covers 14 bases. From germline, CDR1 is DFQATT and CDR2 SNEGSKA (reference sequence). V lost 3 bases and J lost 2; bases outside the gene matches: 5. The CDR3 is 16 residues long. CDR3 sequence reads: CSARGTSGRAQETQYF. The CDR3 DNA reads as TGCAGTGCTAGGGGGACTAGCGGGAGAGCACAAGAGACCCAGTACTTC.

This chain joins TRBV12-3 or TRBV12-4 and TRBJ1-1, with D possibly matching TRBD1 (5 bases). This CDR3 comprises 13 residues. Trimming stripped 8 bases from V and 7 bases from J, with 17 bases between. CDR3 nucleotides: TGTGCCAGCGCGCGCGGGGGGGTAAATGAAGCTTTCTTT. Translated, it gives CASARGGVNEAFF.

This clone has a count of ten or more. This chain uses TRBV6-1 with TRBJ2-1, with 9 nucleotides matching TRBD1. The ends lost 5 bases at V and 7 bases at J; junction bases unmatched: 6. CDR3 length equals 14 residues. Germline assignment: CDR1 MNHNS and CDR2 SASEGT. CDR3: CASSNVQGANEQFF. In nucleotides, the CDR3 is TGTGCCAGCAGTAACGTACAGGGGGCAAATGAGCAGTTCTTC.

This clone was seen repeatedly, ten times or more. V and J are TRBV12-3 or TRBV12-4 and TRBJ2-5, with TRBD1 identical over 9 bases. This CDR3 has 16 amino acids. The V gene end was trimmed by 5 bases and the J gene end by 2 bases; junction bases not matched to a gene: 9. The CDR3 nucleotides read TGTGCCAGCAGTGCGACAGGGGGTCGGTCGCAAGAGACCCAGTACTTC. Translating it yields CASSATGGRSQETQYF.

This clone was detected a few times. The J gene is TRBJ1-2, the V gene TRBV6-1; 8 nucleotides match TRBD1. CDR1 is MNHNS and CDR2 is SASEGT in the germline V gene. The length of the CDR3 is 12 residues. J was trimmed by 5 bases and V by 7 bases; bases with no gene match: 3. CDR3 residues: CASTRTGYGYTF. The CDR3 coding sequence is TGTGCCAGCACCAGGACAGGGTATGGCTACACCTTC.